A single sample gave rise to the 6 T cell receptor beta chains below, sequenced in a study of T cells in Graves' hyperthyroidism and ophthalmopathy. The TCR beta CDR3 regions underwent amplification using RNA transcripts as the source. The HTBI set primed first-round TCR CDR3 RT-PCR. MiXCR was run by TCRdb on the multiplex PCR reads, yielding one entry per CDR3 protein. Here the sample spans 250,000 to 300,000 distinct CDR3 sequences, approximately 12% being singletons. Sequenced material: blood. The receptors derive from a woman aged 25-40 years with Graves' hyperthyroidism that later progressed to Graves' ophthalmopathy.

V gene TRBV7-2 combines with J gene TRBJ2-3; tentative D call: TRBD2 (6 bases). The germline CDR1 and CDR2 sequences are SGHTA and FQGNSA. This CDR3 has 16 amino acids. Trimming stripped 2 bases from V and 4 bases from J, with 16 bases between. The CDR3: CASSLWVREKADTQYF. The CDR3 DNA sequence: TGTGCCAGCAGCTTATGGGTCCGGGAGAAGGCAGATACGCAGTATTTT.

The rearrangement uses TRBV2 and TRBJ1-2; D is perhaps TRBD1 (6 bases). The germline CDR1 and CDR2 sequences are SNHLY and FYNNEI. V was cut by 6 bases and J by 5 bases, with 16 bases left in between. The CDR3 has 14 residues. The CDR3 nucleotides read TGTGCCAGCAGCGCCGAGGGGGGCGGGTATGGCTACACCTTC. Protein sequence: CASSAEGGGYGYTF.

Many counts were recorded for this clonotype. The chain joins TRBV20-1 to TRBJ2-1; TRBD2 matches at 11 bases. The CDR3 has 15 amino acids. Germline CDR1 and CDR2: DFQATT and SNEGSKA (reference sequence). The ends lost 6 bases at V and 12 bases at J; junction bases unmatched: 16. The CDR3 region is CSASYYGTSGYGQFF. The CDR3 region has the DNA TGCAGTGCCAGCTATTATGGGACTAGCGGTTATGGGCAGTTCTTC.

Of note for this clonotype: An end of the junction does not agree with germline; a read error may underlie this. The chain combines TRBV5-1 with TRBJ1-1, with 11 bases aligning to TRBD1. There are 14 residues in the CDR3. Germline CDR1 SGHRS, CDR2 YFSETQ. The CDR3 region is CACSGTGGDTEAFF. The CDR3 DNA is TGCGCCTGCAGCGGGACAGGGGGTGACACTGAAGCTTTCTTT.

Many counts were recorded for this clonotype. The J gene is TRBJ1-1, the V gene TRBV3-1, with TRBD1 matching over 9 bases. The V segment lost 3 bases and the J segment 5 bases; nucleotides outside the gene matches: 28. The germline gives CDR1 LGHDT, CDR2 YNNKEL (reference sequence). This CDR3 is 22 amino acids long. The CDR3 loop reads CASSQNLPGQGFPPSAITEAFF. For the CDR3, the DNA is TGTGCCAGCAGCCAGAACTTACCGGGACAGGGCTTTCCGCCAAGTGCGATAACTGAAGCTTTCTTT.

This clonotype was detected many times. The chain recombines TRBV18 with TRBJ2-2; possibly TRBD1 for D (5 bases). Trimming removed 5 bases at V and 6 bases at J, with 13 bases between. The germline CDR1 and CDR2 sequences are KGHSH and LQKENI. The CDR3 is 14 amino acids. CDR3 nucleotide sequence: TGTGCCAGCTCAACATATGAAGGGGCCGGGGAGCTGTTTTTT. Protein: CASSTYEGAGELFF.